This T cell receptor (beta chain) appears in the sequencing data of a study of post-analysis software for immune sequencing data. About the study: The cohort encompassed relapsing-remitting, secondary progressive and progressive-relapsing multiple sclerosis disease courses. Study-wide findings and caveats: Controls significantly exceeded multiple sclerosis patients in normalized Chao1 diversity. Five TRBV segments were significantly more frequent in patients than in controls. TRBV5-6, TRBV5-1 and TRBV20-1 were among these segments. F-measure co-clustering was strong for batch-matched samples.

Libraries were made from TCR beta cDNA, and they carried unique molecular identifiers. Yield was roughly 0.5 million cDNA molecules from about 0.94 to 9.7 million T cells. TCRdb called the PCR reads again in MiXCR, with one record for every CDR3 protein. The data hold approximately 630,000 distinct CDR3 sequences, with around 64% observed a single time. This clonotype was detected a few times. What it recognizes is unknown. This CDR3 region has 16 residues. Germline V gene data show CDR1 as SNHLY and CDR2 as FYNNEI. After removal of 5 bases from V and 7 bases from J, the junction contained 11 bases not matched to a gene.

The V and J genes are TRBV2 and TRBJ1-6; TRBD1 matches 7 bases. The clonotype comes from a girl under 10 years old with multiple sclerosis. Sequencing was done on a sample of blood. CDR3 DNA sequence: TGTGCCAGCAGTATTCCGCAGACAGGGATGAATTCACCCCTCCACTTT. Amino acid sequence: CASSIPQTGMNSPLHF.